This T cell receptor beta chain was profiled in a study of regulatory T cells in long-lasting Graves disease. This clonotype was seen repeatedly, ten times or more. In building TCR beta libraries, iRepertoire HTBI primers were used together with Arm-PCR of CDR3 regions. From the multiplex PCR reads, TCRdb called clonotypes with MiXCR, one entry per CDR3 protein. The sample includes about 460,000 distinct CDR3 sequences, approximately 22% of them seen just once. Trimming cost V 5 bases and J 2 bases, with 19 bases left between them. The CDR3 is made up of 17 amino acids. CDR1 is MDHEN, CDR2 SYDVKM, per germline. Time point reported: persistent/refractory GD, antithyroid drugs over 5 years with positive TRAb. PBMCs provided the RNA from which the TCR library was made.

This receptor was taken from a female donor with Graves disease. The sample was peripheral blood mononuclear cells (PBMCs), taken when the disease was refractory, from a patient treated with antithyroid drugs. J is TRBJ1-3 and V is TRBV28; D is possibly TRBD1 (6 bases). The CDR3 bases are TGTGCCAGCAGTGCTCTGACGGGGGGGGCCACTGGAAACACCATATATTTT. It translates to CASSALTGGATGNTIYF.